This T cell receptor (beta chain) was retrieved from a study of T cell repertoires in cytomegalovirus infection. TCRdb passed the reads through MiXCR, listing each CDR3 protein once. The repertoire holds a few hundred thousand distinct CDR3 sequences, with around 18% as singletons. The germline V gene encodes CDR1 LNHDA and CDR2 SQIVND (reference sequence). The CDR3 totals 13 residues. Trimming took 6 bases from V and 4 from J, leaving 11 bases between them. This clonotype was counted only a few times. Input material: PBMCs. The TCR sequence derives from a human donor in good health (CMV status not recorded). Some clones in this sample may be carry-over from other donors' samples. This sequence joins TRBV19 and TRBJ2-3; D unclear. DNA of the CDR3: TGTGCCAGTAGCCCTACCTCGGCAGATACGCAGTATTTT. Its protein product is CASSPTSADTQYF.